The sequence of this TCR beta chain was determined in a study of early stage breast cancer tumors. Trimming left V 3 bases short and J 0 bases short, with 10 bases between. Germline values: CDR1 SGDLS, CDR2 YYNGEE. The CDR3 is made up of 15 amino acids. This clone was observed a handful of times. TCRdb's table, derived via immunoSEQ multiplex PCR, lists solely in-frame clones and lacks some. The repertoire holds about 72,000 clones, with under 85% as singletons. The sequenced material came from blood. J is TRBJ1-5 and V is TRBV9; D is unclear. The receptor comes from a person between 55 and 69 years old with breast cancer. The CDR3 DNA is TGTGCCAGCAGCGGTGGAGGCCTTAGCAATCAGCCCCAGCATTTT. Encoded protein: CASSGGGLSNQPQHF.